This T cell receptor beta chain appears in the sequencing data of a study of blood T cell repertoires in COVID-19. Looking at the study overall: Specimens from acute and convalescent COVID-19 originated in the United States, Italy and Spain. T cells, B-cell-depleted T cells, or PBMCs supplied cDNA or gDNA.

This clone was observed a single time. V lost 4 bases and J 4 bases, leaving 11 bases between the germline ends. Germline V gives CDR1 LGHNA, CDR2 YSLEER. This CDR3 has 14 amino acids. Per the original methods: The assay estimated nucleated cells by amplifying reference gene primers. TCRdb's copy holds only in-frame clones and misses some; the assay was immunoSEQ multiplex PCR. Clonal size and the V and J genes are those of that table, whereas D and trimming came from the DNA. The sample shows nearly 40,000 clones, approximately 89% of them seen only once. Sequenced input: peripheral blood. The receptor's source is a woman between 65 and 79 years old with acute or convalescent COVID-19. The V gene is TRBV4-3, the J gene TRBJ1-5; tentatively, D is TRBD1 (6 bases). CDR3: CASSPRTVNQPQHF. CDR3 DNA: TGCGCCAGCAGCCCCCGGACAGTGAATCAGCCCCAGCATTTT.